Listed below are T cell receptor beta chains from one sample, sequenced in a study of T cell responses to AZD1222 COVID-19 vaccine. Repertoires were generated with immunoSEQ multiplex PCR, while TCRdb's copy carries only in-frame clones and drops some. The table has over 130,000 clones, 80% to 95% seen once. Sequences were derived from peripheral blood, sampled 28 days after the second AZD1222 dose. The receptors stem from an adult who received the AZD1222 COVID-19 vaccine. Both conserved end residues are part of each CDR3. The D gene is left open where the match is weak.

J gene,CDR3 length,D gene,V gene,CDR3 DNA,CDR3 protein
TRBJ1-5,12,NA,TRBV24-1,TGTGCCACCGGCGGGAGCAATCAGCCCCAGCATTTT,CATGGSNQPQHF
TRBJ2-5,14,NA,TRBV7-9,TGTGCCAGCAGCCTCGGGGGCTTGGGGGAGACCCAGTACTTC,CASSLGGLGETQYF
TRBJ2-3,13,NA,TRBV28,TGTGCCAGCTTGCAGCCTAGCACAGATACGCAGTATTTT,CASLQPSTDTQYF
TRBJ1-1,15,TRBD1,TRBV6-6,TGTGCCAGCAGTTGGGGGACAGGGGGCAACACTGAAGCTTTCTTT,CASSWGTGGNTEAFF
TRBJ2-1,15,TRBD1,TRBV15,TGTGCCACCAGCAGCCCCGGGACAGCCTACAATGAGCAGTTCTTC,CATSSPGTAYNEQFF
TRBJ2-7,13,NA,TRBV9,TGTGCCAGCAGCGGGACAAATTCCTACGAGCAGTACTTC,CASSGTNSYEQYF
TRBJ1-1,14,NA,TRBV7-8,TGTGCCAGCAGCCTAACGGGGGGGTGGGCTGAAGCTTTCTTT,CASSLTGGWAEAFF
TRBJ1-4,13,NA,TRBV6-1,TGTGCCAGCAGTGAAATGGTTGGGGAAAAACTGTTTTTT,CASSEMVGEKLFF
TRBJ1-2,15,TRBD1,TRBV14,TGTGCCAGCAGCCAAGGAAGGACAGGGGACTATGGCTACACCTTC,CASSQGRTGDYGYTF
TRBJ2-7,15,NA,TRBV15,TGTGCCACCAGCAGAGAGGTGTGGGGGGATTCCGAGCAGTACTTC,CATSREVWGDSEQYF
TRBJ2-1,15,NA,TRBV3-1/TRBV3-2,TGTGCCAGCAGCCAAGACGATGCGGGGTACAATGAGCAGTTCTTC,CASSQDDAGYNEQFF
TRBJ2-3,16,TRBD2,TRBV15,TGTGCCACCAGCAGAGAGACTAGCGGATACACAGATACGCAGTATTTT,CATSRETSGYTDTQYF
TRBJ2-5,12,NA,TRBV12-3/TRBV12-4,TGTGCCAGCAGGAGACGCCAAGAGGCCCAGTACTTC,CASRRRQEAQYF
TRBJ1-3,13,NA,TRBV11-2,TGTGCCAGCACCCTCGGGGGCGGAAACACCATATATTTT,CASTLGGGNTIYF
TRBJ1-1,14,NA,TRBV27,TGTGCCAGCAGTTTATCGACAGGGAACACTGAAGCTTTCTTT,CASSLSTGNTEAFF
TRBJ1-6,14,NA,TRBV6-4,TGTGCCAGCAGTGACGGGGTTTATAATTCACCCCTCCACTTT,CASSDGVYNSPLHF